This TCR beta chain was profiled in a study of cytomegalovirus exposure and HLA in healthy donors. Study-level findings and limits: Listed as cytomegalovirus-associated were 150 to 200 TCR beta chains.

With 60 Vbeta and 13 Jbeta primers, the PCR was carried out. Authors' methods: Roughly 10 million shared chains were among some 80 million unique TCR beta chains counted in a later analysis. The repertoire was sequenced with immunoSEQ multiplex PCR; TCRdb's copy has only in-frame clones and lacks some. Clonal size and the V and J genes are those of that table, whereas D and trimming came from the DNA. The data contain about 140,000 clones, more than 60% of them singletons. The germline V gene encodes CDR1 MNHEY and CDR2 SVGAGI. V shed 2 bases, J shed 7 bases, and the junction held 5 bases outside the gene matches. This CDR3 region has 15 residues. This clone has only a few counts. No antigen is known for it.

This chain links TRBV6-5 with TRBJ1-6; 7 nucleotides match TRBD1. Material: PBMCs. The clonotype was recovered from a man between 35 and 55 years old in good health and CMV-seronegative. DNA for the CDR3: TGTGCCAGCAGTTACACCAGACAGGGCAATTCACCCCTCCACTTT. Amino acids: CASSYTRQGNSPLHF.